The rows below give T cell receptor beta chains drawn from one sample of a study of shared clonotypes between healthy human individuals. Using immunoSEQ multiplex PCR, the repertoire was profiled, and TCRdb retains in-frame clones only, with some absent. The sample lists 550,000 to 850,000 clones, around 70% occurring once. Material for sequencing was memory CD4+ T cells sorted from blood. These receptors originate from a woman younger than 45 in good health. The CDR3 runs from the conserved cysteine through the conserved F or W. The D gene is left open where the match is weak. Expanded clones get a size class; other rows say once, few or many, or leave the size out.

J | size | V | D | DNA | CDR3
TRBJ1-1 | - | TRBV2 | - | TGTGCCAGCAGGAAGGAAGTCTCAGCGGGCACTGAAGCTTTCTTT | CASRKEVSAGTEAFF
TRBJ1-2 | few | TRBV2 | - | TGTGCCAGCAGTGCCTTCACAGCTACTCCTGGCTACACCTTC | CASSAFTATPGYTF
TRBJ1-2 | few | TRBV5-5 | - | TGTGCCAGCAGCCACGGGGATAACTATGGCTACACCTTC | CASSHGDNYGYTF
TRBJ2-5 | many | TRBV5-1 | - | TGCGCCAGCAGCCGGACAGACCAAGAGACCCAGTACTTC | CASSRTDQETQYF
TRBJ2-6 | few | TRBV29-1 | - | TGCAGCGTTGAAGTCTCTGGGGCCAACGTCCTGACTTTC | CSVEVSGANVLTF
TRBJ2-1 | - | TRBV7-9 | - | TGTGCCAGCAGCCCCCGGGGTGGGAGCGCCTACAATGAGCAGTTCTTC | CASSPRGGSAYNEQFF
TRBJ1-2 | few | TRBV11-2 | TRBD1 | TGTGCCAGCAGCGCCATTCCAGGGGGCGATGGCTACACCTTC | CASSAIPGGDGYTF
TRBJ2-3 | few | TRBV7-3 | TRBD2 | TGTGCCAGCAGCGTAGCGGGAGGGTCGACAGATACGCAGTATTTT | CASSVAGGSTDTQYF
TRBJ2-3 | - | TRBV9 | - | TGTGCCAGCAGCGTAGACGGAGGCGGAGGGGGCACAGATACGCAGTATTTT | CASSVDGGGGGTDTQYF
TRBJ2-1 | - | TRBV11-3 | - | TGTGCCAGCAGCTTAGAAAGTTTTGGTGAGCAGTTCTTC | CASSLESFGEQFF
TRBJ1-2 | - | TRBV30 | TRBD1 | TGTGCCTGGAGGGGGGGGACAGCGCGAACAACTTATGGCTACACCTTC | CAWRGGTARTTYGYTF
TRBJ1-5 | - | TRBV6-1 | TRBD1 | TGTGCCAGCAGTGCAGGGGGACGGTGGAATCAGCCCCAGCATTTT | CASSAGGRWNQPQHF
TRBJ2-7 | - | TRBV28 | TRBD1 | TGTGCCAGCAGTTCTCACAGGGGGGCCTTATACGAGCAGTACTTC | CASSSHRGALYEQYF
TRBJ2-1 | - | TRBV6-1 | - | TGTGCCAGCATGAGGGGGGACAGCTACAATGAGCAGTTCTTC | CASMRGDSYNEQFF
TRBJ2-1 | - | TRBV28 | TRBD2 | TGTGCCAGCAGCGTATCTAGCGGGAGGGGGATTAATGAGCAGTTCTTC | CASSVSSGRGINEQFF
TRBJ2-3 | - | TRBV2 | - | TGTGCCAGCAGTGAAGCGCGCGGTAGTGCAGATACGCAGTATTTT | CASSEARGSADTQYF
TRBJ2-3 | - | TRBV9 | TRBD2 | TGTGCCAGCAGCGTAAACGGACTAGTTGCAGATACGCAGTATTTT | CASSVNGLVADTQYF
TRBJ1-2 | - | TRBV19 | - | TGTGCCAGTAGTCAAGGACAACGGTGGTATGGCTACACCTTC | CASSQGQRWYGYTF
TRBJ2-7 | - | TRBV28 | - | TGTGCCAGCAACTCAGGCGAGGTAAGCTCCTACGAGCAGTACTTC | CASNSGEVSSYEQYF
TRBJ2-7 | - | TRBV15 | TRBD2 | TGTGCCACCAGCACCAGCGGGAGGGTATTAGGCGAGCAGTACTTC | CATSTSGRVLGEQYF
TRBJ2-3 | - | TRBV6-6 | - | TGTGCCAGCACCCTAGGCGAGGAGGGAGCAGATACGCAGTATTTT | CASTLGEEGADTQYF
TRBJ1-1 | - | TRBV5-8 | - | TGTGCCAGCAGCTTGTTGGACGGAATGAACACTGAAGCTTTCTTT | CASSLLDGMNTEAFF
TRBJ2-1 | - | TRBV4-2 | - | TGTGCCAGCAGCCAAGGAGGGCTCACTCTCTACAATGAGCAGTTCTTC | CASSQGGLTLYNEQFF
TRBJ2-6 | - | TRBV11-2 | TRBD2 | TGTGCCAGCAGCTCCCCCGGGAGGGGGACCGGCTCTGGGGCCAACGTCCTGACTTTC | CASSSPGRGTGSGANVLTF
TRBJ2-5 | - | TRBV5-5 | TRBD2 | TGTGCCAGCAGCTTTGTCGGGAGGGAGACCCAGTACTTC | CASSFVGRETQYF
TRBJ2-6 | many | TRBV6-4 | - | TGTGCCAGCAGTGACACGGCGGGGACTGGGGCCAACGTCCTGACTTTC | CASSDTAGTGANVLTF
TRBJ2-7 | - | TRBV6-5 | TRBD1 | TGTGCCAGCAGCCGAAGACAGGGGGCTCACGAGCAGTACTTC | CASSRRQGAHEQYF
TRBJ2-1 | - | TRBV27 | - | TGTGCCAGCAGTTTCCTCAATGAGCAGTTCTTC | CASSFLNEQFF
TRBJ2-1 | - | TRBV9 | - | TGTGCCAGCAGCGCACTTAATGAGCAGTTCTTC | CASSALNEQFF
TRBJ2-1 | once | TRBV5-4 | TRBD2 | TGTGCCAGCAGCTTGGCCCAGGCCCTAGCGGGAATCAATGAGCAGTTCTTC | CASSLAQALAGINEQFF